One sample yielded the 14 T cell receptor beta chains listed below, sequenced in a study of T cell responses to AZD1222 COVID-19 vaccine. Repertoires were generated with immunoSEQ multiplex PCR, while TCRdb's copy carries only in-frame clones and drops some. The data contain 100,000 to 120,000 clones, 81% of them singletons. The source was peripheral blood, collected on day 0 of AZD1222 vaccination. These receptors were taken from an adult in good health.

This chain uses TRBV4-1 with TRBJ1-6, with 10 bases aligning to TRBD1. Trimming at V came to 6 bases and at J to 8 bases, leaving 4 bases not matched to a gene. This CDR3 is built from 14 residues. Germline CDR1 reads MGHRA; CDR2 reads YSYEKL. Here the CDR3 reads CASRGQGRDSPLHF. CDR3 nucleotide sequence: TGCGCCAGCAGGGGACAGGGGCGGGATTCACCCCTCCACTTT.

The chain has TRBV9 and TRBJ1-3, with D possibly being TRBD1 (6 bases). This CDR3 is 15 amino acids long. Per the germline V gene, CDR1 is SGDLS and CDR2 is YYNGEE. With 3 bases removed from V and 0 bases from J, the gap between germline ends came to 10 bases. CDR3 bases: TGTGCCAGCAGCGCAGGGGAGGTCTCTGGAAACACCATATATTTT. Its protein is CASSAGEVSGNTIYF.

The J gene is TRBJ2-3, the V gene TRBV18; D perhaps matches TRBD1 (5 bases). Per the germline V gene, CDR1 is KGHSH and CDR2 is LQKENI. V was clipped by 3 bases and J by 4 bases, with 11 bases between them. The CDR3 has 14 amino acids. The DNA of the CDR3 is TGTGCCAGCTCACCTGGCAGGGCCCCAGATACGCAGTATTTT. Its protein product is CASSPGRAPDTQYF.

The V and J genes are TRBV5-1 and TRBJ1-1; D unclear. V lost 4 bases and J lost 4, with 11 bases in between. The germline V gene has CDR1 SGHRS and CDR2 YFSETQ. The CDR3 sequence is 13 residues long. CDR3 sequence (DNA): TGCGCCAGCAGCGTTACAGCGGGCACTGAAGCTTTCTTT. Encoded protein: CASSVTAGTEAFF. Based on the CDR3 plus reference TRBV5-1 and TRBJ1-1, the full variable domain is KAGVTQTPRYLIKTRGQQVTLSCSPISGHRSVSWYQQTPGQGLQFLFEYFSETQRNKGNFPGRFSGRQFSNSRSEMNVSTLELGDSALYLCASSVTAGTEAFFGQGTRLTVV.

The chain employs TRBV11-2 and TRBJ1-2; the D gene is possibly TRBD1 (6 bases). The CDR3 loop spans 14 amino acids. Germline V gives CDR1 SGHAT, CDR2 FQNNGV. V shed 5 bases and J shed 5 bases, with 15 bases lying between them. Written as DNA, the CDR3 is TGTGCCAGCAGCCCAACTAGGACAGCTTATGGCTACACCTTC. It encodes CASSPTRTAYGYTF.

This clone showed up just a few times. The chain combines TRBV7-5 with TRBJ2-3; TRBD1, the table's D call, was not compared with the DNA. TRBV7-5 represents a pseudogene. The CDR3 is made up of 21 amino acids. CDR3 sequence (DNA): TGTGTCAGAAGTACTCCTTTTTGGGACAGGGTAAAAACCGTAAATCCAGATACGCAGTATTTT. Translated: CVRSTPFWDRVKTVNPDTQYF.

This clone was detected only a few times. The chain has TRBV6-2 or TRBV6-3 and TRBJ2-7, with TRBD2 matching over 9 bases. V was clipped by 8 bases and J by 5 bases; unmatched bases: 10. CDR3 length: 14 amino acids. The germline gives CDR1 MNHEY, CDR2 SVGEGT. CDR3 nucleotides: TGTGCCAGCTGCCCGGGACTAGCAAGCCACGAGCAGTACTTC. Translating gives CASCPGLASHEQYF.

The chain joins TRBV2 to TRBJ1-2; 7 bases match TRBD1. The CDR3 has 15 residues. Germline values: CDR1 SNHLY, CDR2 FYNNEI. V lost 5 bases, J lost 4 bases, and 10 bases stayed unmatched. As DNA, the CDR3 is TGTGCCAGCAGTAACCAGGGACAGCGACTCTATGGCTACACCTTC. Amino acids: CASSNQGQRLYGYTF.

The chain has TRBV14 and TRBJ2-2; D is ambiguous. In germline, CDR1 is SGHDN, CDR2 FVKESK. V was clipped by 3 bases and J by 6 bases, with 8 bases between them. There are 13 residues in the CDR3. The CDR3 spells CASSHWTAGELFF. The CDR3 nucleotides are TGTGCCAGCAGCCATTGGACCGCCGGGGAGCTGTTTTTT. Using reference TRBV14 and TRBJ2-2 for the parts outside the CDR3, the full variable domain is EAGVTQFPSHSVIEKGQTVTLRCDPISGHDNLYWYRRVMGKEIKFLLHFVKESKQDESGMPNNRFLAERTGGTYSTLKVQPAELEDSGVYFCASSHWTAGELFFGEGSRLTVL.

This chain joins TRBV6-5 and TRBJ1-1; unclear D gene. V gave up 4 bases and J gave up 1 base, with 10 bases separating them. Germline loops: CDR1 MNHEY, CDR2 SVGAGI. CDR3 length: 14 amino acids. CDR3: CASSSLGGNTEAFF. As DNA, the CDR3 is TGTGCCAGCAGTTCCTTGGGAGGGAACACTGAAGCTTTCTTT.

V is TRBV6-5 and J is TRBJ2-5; possible D gene TRBD1, 5 bases. Trimming removed 6 bases at V and 0 bases at J, with 8 bases between. The CDR3 sequence is 13 residues long. Germline lookup yields CDR1 MNHEY and CDR2 SVGAGI. CDR3 DNA: TGTGCCAGCAGCGTACAGGACCAAGAGACCCAGTACTTC. This encodes CASSVQDQETQYF.

The chain is built from TRBV4-3 and TRBJ1-6; 8 bases match TRBD1. The CDR3 is 13 amino acids. Trimming removed 6 bases from V and 9 bases from J; junction bases left unmatched: 4. CDR1 LGHNA and CDR2 YSLEER come from the germline V gene. CDR3 DNA: TGCGCCAGCAGAGGACAGGGAAGTTCACCCCTCCACTTT. It translates to CASRGQGSSPLHF.

The CDR3 bases are TGCGCCAGCAGCTCTTCAGGGGGCGGCCGCCTCGTCACTGAAGCTTTCTTT. Its translation is CASSSSGGGRLVTEAFF. This chain joins TRBV4-1 and TRBJ1-1; 8 bases fit TRBD1. CDR1 MGHRA and CDR2 YSYEKL come from the germline V gene. The CDR3 spans 17 residues. V lost 5 bases and J lost 4; bases outside the gene matches: 15.

The chain has TRBV19 and TRBJ2-7; the D gene is possibly TRBD2 (5 bases). The CDR3 has 13 amino acids. Trimming removed 1 base at V and 6 bases at J, with 10 bases between. Germline values: CDR1 LNHDA, CDR2 SQIVND (reference sequence). CDR3 coding DNA: TGTGCCAGTAGTATAGGGTCCGGGATCGAGCAGTACTTC. It specifies CASSIGSGIEQYF.